This T cell receptor beta chain was retrieved from a study of blood T cell repertoires in COVID-19. About the research overall: The United States, Italy and Spain provided the acute and convalescent COVID-19 samples. Sample material is recorded as cDNA or gDNA derived from T cells, B-cell-depleted T cells, or PBMCs.

Per the original data handling: Amplification with reference gene primers provided the estimates of nucleated cell counts. Profiled with immunoSEQ multiplex PCR; TCRdb holds only in-frame clones, not every one. That table gives V, J and clone size, and the DNA gave D and trimming. This sample carries about 160,000 clones, around four fifths of them seen once, and the ten largest clones take approximately 2.9%. This clonotype originated in a woman aged 60-70 years with acute or convalescent COVID-19. The sequencing input was peripheral blood.

The CDR3: CASSLWQGGNNEQFF. The DNA for the CDR3 is TGTGCCAGCAGTTTGTGGCAGGGCGGGAACAATGAGCAGTTCTTC. V usage is TRBV6-5 and J usage is TRBJ2-1; TRBD2 is a possible D gene (6 bases). In germline, CDR1 is MNHEY, CDR2 SVGAGI. With 4 bases removed from V and 5 bases from J, the gap between germline ends came to 15 bases. This CDR3 is 15 amino acids long.